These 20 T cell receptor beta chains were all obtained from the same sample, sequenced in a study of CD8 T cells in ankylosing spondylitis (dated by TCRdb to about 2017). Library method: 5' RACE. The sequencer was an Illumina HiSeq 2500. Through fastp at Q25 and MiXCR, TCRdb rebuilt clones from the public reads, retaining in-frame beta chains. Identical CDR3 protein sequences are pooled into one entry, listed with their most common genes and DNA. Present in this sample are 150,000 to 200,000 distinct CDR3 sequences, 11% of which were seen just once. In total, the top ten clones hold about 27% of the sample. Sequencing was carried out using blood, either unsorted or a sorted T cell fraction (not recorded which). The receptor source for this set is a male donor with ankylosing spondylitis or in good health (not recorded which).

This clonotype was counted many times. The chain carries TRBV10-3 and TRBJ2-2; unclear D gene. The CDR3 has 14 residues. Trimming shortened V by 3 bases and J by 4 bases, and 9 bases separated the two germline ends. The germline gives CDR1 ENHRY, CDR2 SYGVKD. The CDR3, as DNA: TGTGCCATCAGTGATTTAGCACCCACCGGGGAGCTGTTTTTT. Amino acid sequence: CAISDLAPTGELFF.

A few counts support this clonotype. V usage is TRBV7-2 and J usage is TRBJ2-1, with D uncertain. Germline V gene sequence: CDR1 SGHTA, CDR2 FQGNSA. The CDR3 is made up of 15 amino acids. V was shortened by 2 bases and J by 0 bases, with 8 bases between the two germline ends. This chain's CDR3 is CASSLNPSSYNEQFF. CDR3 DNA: TGTGCCAGCAGCTTAAACCCCAGCTCCTACAATGAGCAGTTCTTC.

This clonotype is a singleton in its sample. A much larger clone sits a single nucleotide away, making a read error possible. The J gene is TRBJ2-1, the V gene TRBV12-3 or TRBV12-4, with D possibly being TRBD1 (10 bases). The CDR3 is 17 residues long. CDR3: CVSGGTGAILRRNEQFF. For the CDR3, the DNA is TGTGTCAGCGGGGGGACAGGGGCTATTCTTCGGCGCAATGAGCAGTTCTTC.

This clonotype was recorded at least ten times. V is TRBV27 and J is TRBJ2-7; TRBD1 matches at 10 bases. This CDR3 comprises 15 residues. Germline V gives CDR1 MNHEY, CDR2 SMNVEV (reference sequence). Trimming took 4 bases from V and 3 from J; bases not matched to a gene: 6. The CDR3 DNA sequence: TGTGCCAGCAGTTGGGGACAGGGGACGATCTACGAGCAGTACTTC. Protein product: CASSWGQGTIYEQYF.

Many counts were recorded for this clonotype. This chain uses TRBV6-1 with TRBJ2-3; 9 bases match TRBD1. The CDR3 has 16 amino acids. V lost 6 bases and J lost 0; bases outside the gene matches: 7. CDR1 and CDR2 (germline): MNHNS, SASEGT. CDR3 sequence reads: CASRAPGTGSTDTQYF. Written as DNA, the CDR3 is TGTGCCAGCAGGGCACCCGGGACAGGGAGCACAGATACGCAGTATTTT.

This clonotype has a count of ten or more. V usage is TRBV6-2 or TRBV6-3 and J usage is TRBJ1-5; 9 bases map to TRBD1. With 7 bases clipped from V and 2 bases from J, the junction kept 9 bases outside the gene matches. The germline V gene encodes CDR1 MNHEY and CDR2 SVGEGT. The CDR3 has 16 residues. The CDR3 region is CASTGWTGDRNQPQHF. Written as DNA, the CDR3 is TGTGCCAGCACCGGGTGGACAGGGGACCGCAATCAGCCCCAGCATTTT.

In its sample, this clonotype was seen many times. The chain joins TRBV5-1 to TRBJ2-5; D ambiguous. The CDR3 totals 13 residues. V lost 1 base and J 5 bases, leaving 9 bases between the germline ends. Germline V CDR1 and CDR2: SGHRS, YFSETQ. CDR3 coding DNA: TGCGCCAGCAGCTTGAATTCCGGGGAGACCCAGTACTTC. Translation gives CASSLNSGETQYF.

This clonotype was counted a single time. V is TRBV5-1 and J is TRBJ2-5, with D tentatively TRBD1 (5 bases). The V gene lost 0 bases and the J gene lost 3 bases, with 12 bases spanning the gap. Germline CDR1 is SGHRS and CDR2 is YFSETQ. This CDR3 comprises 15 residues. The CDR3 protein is CASSLVSTGEETQYF. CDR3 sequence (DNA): TGCGCCAGCAGCTTGGTTTCCACAGGCGAAGAGACCCAGTACTTC.

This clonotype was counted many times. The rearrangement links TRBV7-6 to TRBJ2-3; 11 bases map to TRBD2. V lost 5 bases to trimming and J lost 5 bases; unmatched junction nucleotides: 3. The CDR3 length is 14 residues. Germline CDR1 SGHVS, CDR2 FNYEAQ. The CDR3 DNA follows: TGTGCCAGCAGCGATCTAGCGGGGGGAGATACGCAGTATTTT. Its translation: CASSDLAGGDTQYF.

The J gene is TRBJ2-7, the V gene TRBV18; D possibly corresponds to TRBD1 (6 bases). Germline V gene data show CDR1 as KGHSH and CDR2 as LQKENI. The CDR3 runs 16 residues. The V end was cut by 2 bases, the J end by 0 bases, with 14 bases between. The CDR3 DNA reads TGTGCCAGCTCACCAAGGGAGCAGGGGACCTCCTACGAGCAGTACTTC. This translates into CASSPREQGTSYEQYF.

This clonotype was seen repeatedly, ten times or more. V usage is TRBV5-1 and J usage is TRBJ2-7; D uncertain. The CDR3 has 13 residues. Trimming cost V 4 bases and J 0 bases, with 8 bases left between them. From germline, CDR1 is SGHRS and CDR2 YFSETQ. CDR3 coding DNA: TGCGCCAGCAGCGAGGACGGCTCCTACGAGCAGTACTTC. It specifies CASSEDGSYEQYF.

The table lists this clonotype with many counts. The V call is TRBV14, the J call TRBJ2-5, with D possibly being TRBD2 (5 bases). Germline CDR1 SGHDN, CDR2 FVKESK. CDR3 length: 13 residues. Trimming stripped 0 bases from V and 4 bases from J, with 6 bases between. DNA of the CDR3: TGTGCCAGCAGCCAAGAGGCGGGAGAGACCCAGTACTTC. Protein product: CASSQEAGETQYF.

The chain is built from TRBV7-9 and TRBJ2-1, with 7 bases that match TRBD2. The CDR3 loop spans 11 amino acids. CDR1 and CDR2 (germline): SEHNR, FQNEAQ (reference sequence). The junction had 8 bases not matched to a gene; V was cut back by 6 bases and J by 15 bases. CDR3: CASRSGGGVFF. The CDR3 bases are TGTGCCAGCAGGAGTGGTGGGGGGGTGTTCTTC.

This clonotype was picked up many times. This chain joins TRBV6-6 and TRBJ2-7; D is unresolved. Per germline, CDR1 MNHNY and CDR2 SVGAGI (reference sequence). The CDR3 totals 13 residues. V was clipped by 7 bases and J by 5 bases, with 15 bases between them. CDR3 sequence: CASTARGVDEQYF. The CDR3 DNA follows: TGTGCCAGCACGGCCCGCGGAGTCGACGAGCAGTACTTC.

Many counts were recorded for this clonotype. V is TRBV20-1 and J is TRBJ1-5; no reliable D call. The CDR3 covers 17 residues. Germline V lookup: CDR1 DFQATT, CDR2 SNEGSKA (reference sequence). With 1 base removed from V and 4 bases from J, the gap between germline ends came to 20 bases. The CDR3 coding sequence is TGCAGTGCTAGAGGCCTCAGATTCGAAGGGTCTAATCAGCCCCAGCATTTT. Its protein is CSARGLRFEGSNQPQHF.

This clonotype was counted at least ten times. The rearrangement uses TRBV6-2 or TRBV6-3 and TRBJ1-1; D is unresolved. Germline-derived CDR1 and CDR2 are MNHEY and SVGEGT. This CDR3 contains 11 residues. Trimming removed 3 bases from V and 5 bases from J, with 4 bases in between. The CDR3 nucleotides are TGTGCCAGCAGTTATATAACTGAAGCTTTCTTT. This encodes CASSYITEAFF.

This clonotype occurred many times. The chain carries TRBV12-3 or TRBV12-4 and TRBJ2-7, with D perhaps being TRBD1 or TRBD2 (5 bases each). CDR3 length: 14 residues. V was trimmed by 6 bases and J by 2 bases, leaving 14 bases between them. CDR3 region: CASRQRGPPYEQYF. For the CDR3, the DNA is TGTGCCAGCAGACAACGGGGCCCACCCTACGAGCAGTACTTC.

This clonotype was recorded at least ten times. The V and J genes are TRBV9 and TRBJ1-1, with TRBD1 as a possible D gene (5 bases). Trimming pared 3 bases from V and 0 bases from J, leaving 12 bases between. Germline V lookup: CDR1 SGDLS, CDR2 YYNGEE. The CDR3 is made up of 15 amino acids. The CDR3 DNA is TGTGCCAGCAGCGCCGGGACGGGTATGAACACTGAAGCTTTCTTT. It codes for CASSAGTGMNTEAFF.

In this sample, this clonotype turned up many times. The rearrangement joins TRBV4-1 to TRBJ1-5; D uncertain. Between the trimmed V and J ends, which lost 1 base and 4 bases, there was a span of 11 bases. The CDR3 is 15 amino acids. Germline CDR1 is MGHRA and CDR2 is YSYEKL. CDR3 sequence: CASSQVGANNQPQHF. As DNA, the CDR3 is TGCGCCAGCAGCCAAGTCGGAGCAAATAATCAGCCCCAGCATTTT.

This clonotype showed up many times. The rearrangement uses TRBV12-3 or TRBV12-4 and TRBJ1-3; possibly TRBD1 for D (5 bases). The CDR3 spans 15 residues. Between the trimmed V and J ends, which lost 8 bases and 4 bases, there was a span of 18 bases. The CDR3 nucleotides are TGTGCCAGCGGGGTTCTCCAGGGCGGAGGAAACACCATATATTTT. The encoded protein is CASGVLQGGGNTIYF.